These 6 T cell receptor beta chains share one sample of origin, sequenced in a study of cytomegalovirus exposure and HLA in healthy donors (dated by TCRdb to the late 2010s). Library prep was done by the immunoSEQ multiplex PCR assay. For the multiplex PCR, a mixture combining 60 forward primers for TCR Vbeta segments and 13 reverse primers for TCR Jbeta segments was used. Imported from immuneACCESS, the table was reduced by TCRdb to in-frame sequences with V and J called. These copies leave out some clones; in studies compared against another copy, an unresolved V gene accounts for under half, and the cause of the remainder is not known. This sample holds tens of thousands of clones; under 80% were observed only once. The ten biggest clones cover about 15% of the sample. Sequenced: PBMCs. The receptors were gathered from a male donor in good health and CMV-seropositive.

The genes are TRBV7-9 and TRBJ1-2; D may be TRBD1 (6 bases). This CDR3 spans 15 amino acids. CDR1 is SEHNR, CDR2 FQNEAQ, per germline (reference sequence). The V gene lost 3 bases and the J gene lost 8 bases, with 19 bases spanning the gap. CDR3 in amino acids: CASSFADSPRRGYTF. In DNA, the CDR3 is TGTGCCAGCAGCTTTGCGGACAGTCCTCGTCGGGGCTACACCTTC.

The genes are TRBV2 and TRBJ1-1, with 10 bases identical to TRBD1. V dropped 7 bases and J dropped 4; count of bases not matched to a gene: 3. Per germline, CDR1 SNHLY and CDR2 FYNNEI. The CDR3 sequence is 13 residues long. The CDR3 DNA follows: TGTGCCAGCATACGACAGGGGGCCACTGAAGCTTTCTTT. It yields the protein CASIRQGATEAFF.

This clone was detected once. The J gene is TRBJ2-5, the V gene TRBV4-1; 7 nucleotides line up with TRBD2. The CDR3 length is 17 residues. Germline trimming cut 0 bases from V and 5 bases from J; bases unmatched to any gene: 12. From germline, CDR1 is MGHRA and CDR2 YSYEKL. The DNA of the CDR3 is TGCGCCAGCAGCCAAGATCGGGGGAGCGGGATAGGGGAGACCCAGTACTTC. Translated: CASSQDRGSGIGETQYF.

This chain connects TRBV9 to TRBJ2-3, with D possibly TRBD2 on 5 matching bases. V lost 0 bases, J lost 0 bases, and 8 bases lay in between. The CDR3 runs to 15 residues. Germline CDR1 reads SGDLS; CDR2 reads YYNGEE. The CDR3 coding sequence is TGTGCCAGCAGCGTAGCGCGCGGGAGCACAGATACGCAGTATTTT. Translated: CASSVARGSTDTQYF.

This chain joins TRBV15 and TRBJ2-3; D is uncertain. From germline, CDR1 is LNHNV and CDR2 YYDKDF (reference sequence). Trimming pared 6 bases from V and 5 bases from J, leaving 15 bases between. This CDR3 region has 14 residues. The CDR3, as DNA: TGTGCCACCAGTGACTCCGGTCTAAAAGATACGCAGTATTTT. It translates to CATSDSGLKDTQYF.

The chain is built from TRBV7-9 and TRBJ2-2, with D perhaps matching TRBD1 (5 bases). The germline gives CDR1 SEHNR, CDR2 FQNEAQ (reference sequence). Trimming removed 1 base at V and 5 bases at J, with 17 bases between. CDR3 size: 17 residues. The DNA of the CDR3 is TGTGCCAGCAGCTTAGAGGCGGCAGGGTTACCTACCGGGGAGCTGTTTTTT. Its protein product is CASSLEAAGLPTGELFF.